One sample yielded the 20 T cell receptor beta chains listed below, sequenced in a study of blood T cells in healthy people across ages. Together with a sample-barcoded 5' primer, a J-beta primer mix was included in a second PCR lasting roughly 6 to 12 cycles. TCRdb ran MiXCR on the 5' RACE reads and lists one entry per CDR3 protein. This sample carries roughly 700,000 distinct CDR3 sequences, approximately 25% of them seen once, and the ten largest clones take under 10%. This sample was shared with a second study, whose subject was T cells of mothers and their children.

Sequenced: blood. These receptors all come from a boy between 5 and 17 years old in good health.

The V call is TRBV5-1, the J call TRBJ2-1; 9 bases match TRBD2. This CDR3 has 18 residues. Germline lookup yields CDR1 SGHRS and CDR2 YFSETQ. Trimming took 6 bases from V and 1 from J; bases not matched to a gene: 14. The CDR3 sequence is CASNQRGPAGGSYNEQFF. CDR3 nucleotide sequence: TGCGCCAGCAACCAAAGGGGGCCAGCGGGAGGTTCCTACAATGAGCAGTTCTTC. The full variable domain, with the rest looked up from reference TRBV5-1 and TRBJ2-1, is KAGVTQTPRYLIKTRGQQVTLSCSPISGHRSVSWYQQTPGQGLQFLFEYFSETQRNKGNFPGRFSGRQFSNSRSEMNVSTLELGDSALYLCASNQRGPAGGSYNEQFFGPGTRLTVL.

This chain links TRBV29-1 with TRBJ2-7, with a possible D match to TRBD1 (6 bases). Germline assignment: CDR1 SQVTM and CDR2 ANQGSEA. With 4 bases removed from V and 3 bases from J, the gap between germline ends came to 10 bases. The CDR3 is 12 residues long. CDR3 sequence: CSVVSGDYEQYF. The CDR3 DNA reads TGCAGCGTTGTGTCAGGGGACTACGAGCAGTACTTC.

The chain couples TRBV2 to TRBJ2-3; unclear D gene. This CDR3 has 12 amino acids. V was pared by 6 bases and J by 8 bases, with 12 bases between. Germline assignment: CDR1 SNHLY and CDR2 FYNNEI. The CDR3 reads CASSDPVGTQYF. The CDR3 bases are TGTGCCAGCAGCGATCCAGTGGGTACGCAGTATTTT.

In this sample, this clonotype turned up a few times. The chain is built from TRBV6-1 and TRBJ2-7; 10 nucleotides align to TRBD2. Germline V CDR1 and CDR2: MNHNS, SASEGT. Trimming at V came to 6 bases and at J to 3 bases, leaving 14 bases not matched to a gene. The CDR3 length is 17 residues. The CDR3 is CASRREIVASGGYEQYF. CDR3 coding DNA: TGTGCCAGCAGGAGGGAAATAGTGGCTAGCGGGGGCTACGAGCAGTACTTC.

The CDR3 loop is CSARQGWDQYF. DNA for the CDR3: TGCAGTGCGAGGCAGGGTTGGGACCAGTACTTC. The chain links TRBV20-1 to TRBJ2-5; the D gene is possibly TRBD1 (5 bases). Germline V CDR1 and CDR2: DFQATT, SNEGSKA (reference sequence). V was pared by 6 bases and J by 10 bases, with 15 bases between. This CDR3 is built from 11 residues.

This chain joins TRBV11-2 and TRBJ2-5; 7 positions agree with TRBD2. The tail of the sequence fits TRBJ2-7 better, so the J call may be wrong. Germline CDR1 SGHAT, CDR2 FQNNGV. The CDR3 totals 14 residues. The CDR3 sequence is CASSSITGGYEQYF. CDR3 bases: TGTGCCAGCAGCTCGATAACGGGAGGCTACGAGCAGTACTTC.

This clonotype was seen a few times. The rearrangement uses TRBV7-9 and TRBJ2-1, with 7 bases lining up with TRBD2. The germline V gene has CDR1 SEHNR and CDR2 FQNEAQ (reference sequence). The CDR3 length is 16 residues. V lost 4 bases and J lost 5; bases outside the gene matches: 11. CDR3 nucleotide sequence: TGTGCCAGCAGCTCCAGTGGAGGGAGGGCCAACAATGAGCAGTTCTTC. It specifies CASSSSGGRANNEQFF.

On this clonotype: One end of the junction is discordant with germline, which a read error may explain. The rearrangement uses TRBV5-1 and TRBJ2-5; 7 bases map to TRBD2. The end of the DNA is better explained by TRBJ2-1, so the J call may be wrong. Germline CDR1 reads SGHRS; CDR2 reads YFSETQ. This CDR3 contains 14 residues. The CDR3 region is CASSTTSPGDDQFF. CDR3 nucleotide sequence: TGCGCCAGCAGCACGACTAGCCCTGGCGATGACCAGTTCTTC.

This clonotype was seen just once. The chain recombines TRBV12-3 or TRBV12-4 with TRBJ1-2, with D uncertain. CDR3 length equals 15 residues. The ends were cut back, 4 bases at V and 1 base at J, with 13 bases in the middle. CDR3 nucleotides: TGTGCCAGCAGTTCACCGAGGACGGTTAACTATGGCTACACCTTC. Protein: CASSSPRTVNYGYTF.

This clonotype was seen only a few times. This chain uses TRBV5-1 with TRBJ1-1; D perhaps matches TRBD1 (6 bases). There are 13 residues in the CDR3. With 4 bases removed from V and 3 bases from J, the gap between germline ends came to 10 bases. Germline V CDR1 and CDR2: SGHRS, YFSETQ. The DNA of the CDR3 is TGCGCCAGCAGCAGAACAGGGTACACTGAAGCTTTCTTT. Its translation: CASSRTGYTEAFF.

This clonotype was observed a handful of times. The V gene is TRBV20-1, the J gene TRBJ2-5; the match to TRBD2 covers 9 bases. Losses at the gene ends were 6 bases for V and 5 bases for J; bases not matched to a gene: 7. CDR3 length equals 13 residues. Germline-derived CDR1 and CDR2 are DFQATT and SNEGSKA (reference sequence). The CDR3 DNA is TGCAGTGCCAAAGCGGGGGGATTTGAGACCCAGTACTTC. Its translation is CSAKAGGFETQYF.

This clonotype has a handful of counts. This chain connects TRBV6-2 or TRBV6-3 to TRBJ2-7; TRBD1 matches 8 bases. This CDR3 is 13 amino acids long. Germline CDR1 is MNHEY and CDR2 is SVGEGT. The V gene end was trimmed by 2 bases and the J gene end by 4 bases; junction bases not matched to a gene: 1. The CDR3: CASSYNRGYEQYF. The CDR3 DNA sequence: TGTGCCAGCAGTTACAACAGGGGGTACGAGCAGTACTTC.

The chain carries TRBV7-9 and TRBJ1-4, with TRBD1 identical over 8 bases. The CDR3 covers 15 residues. The V and J ends lost 1 base and 7 bases, in that order; junction bases with no gene match: 5. Per germline, CDR1 SEHNR and CDR2 FQNEAQ (reference sequence). The CDR3 DNA reads TGTGCCAGCAGCTTAGGCAGGGGGCAGTCTGAAAAACTGTTTTTT. Protein: CASSLGRGQSEKLFF.

In this sample, this clonotype turned up a few times. The V gene is TRBV6-2 or TRBV6-3, the J gene TRBJ1-1; no firm D call. V dropped 6 bases and J dropped 0 bases, with 8 bases sitting between them. The length of the CDR3 is 13 residues. CDR1 and CDR2 (germline): MNHEY, SVGEGT. The CDR3 DNA follows: TGTGCCAGCAGCCGTTTTATGAACACTGAAGCTTTCTTT. It encodes CASSRFMNTEAFF.

This clonotype was seen only a few times. This rearrangement joins TRBV29-1 to TRBJ2-1; D not resolved. This CDR3 region has 11 residues. CDR1 SQVTM and CDR2 ANQGSEA come from the germline V gene. V lost 8 bases to trimming and J lost 6 bases, with 11 bases between them. For the CDR3, the DNA is TGCAGCTTGTCTATGTTCAATGAGCAGTTCTTC. Protein: CSLSMFNEQFF.

This clonotype has just a few counts. The chain uses TRBV6-6 and TRBJ1-1, with TRBD1 identical over 8 bases. This CDR3 spans 14 amino acids. From germline, CDR1 is MNHNY and CDR2 SVGAGI (reference sequence). V lost 6 bases to trimming and J lost 2 bases; unmatched junction nucleotides: 5. The CDR3 DNA reads as TGTGCCAGCAGGACAGGGGTGGGCAACACTGAAGCTTTCTTT. It encodes CASRTGVGNTEAFF.

This clonotype showed up just once. The chain recombines TRBV4-3 with TRBJ2-4; 9 bases are a match to TRBD1. V lost 2 bases and J lost 2; bases outside the gene matches: 19. This CDR3 has 21 amino acids. Germline-derived CDR1 and CDR2 are LGHNA and YSLEER. CDR3 bases: TGCGCCAGCAGCCAACACTCTACACCGGGACAGGGATTGGTTCCCAAAAACATTCAGTACTTC. It yields the protein CASSQHSTPGQGLVPKNIQYF.

The chain joins TRBV10-3 to TRBJ2-3; D may be TRBD2 (5 bases). V was shortened by 3 bases and J by 3 bases, with 10 bases between the two germline ends. The germline gives CDR1 ENHRY, CDR2 SYGVKD. The CDR3 runs 14 residues. This CDR3 is CAISDSGGTDTQYF. The CDR3, as DNA: TGTGCCATCAGTGACTCCGGAGGAACAGATACGCAGTATTTT.

The rearrangement links TRBV20-1 to TRBJ1-2; D is perhaps TRBD1 (5 bases). The germline V and J ends were trimmed by 2 bases and 6 bases, with 19 bases remaining between them. CDR3 size: 15 residues. The germline gives CDR1 DFQATT, CDR2 SNEGSKA (reference sequence). The CDR3 sequence: CSARTRDGVRDGYTF. In DNA form, the CDR3 reads TGCAGTGCTAGAACCCGGGACGGCGTGCGGGATGGCTACACCTTC.

This chain uses TRBV7-2 with TRBJ2-4; TRBD1 aligns across 9 bases. V was pared by 4 bases and J by 8 bases, with 6 bases of the junction left unmatched. The CDR3 consists of 14 residues. Germline-derived CDR1 and CDR2 are SGHTA and FQGNSA. CDR3 nucleotide sequence: TGTGCCAGCAGCTCGGGACAGGGAGGGTACATTCAGTACTTC. This encodes CASSSGQGGYIQYF.